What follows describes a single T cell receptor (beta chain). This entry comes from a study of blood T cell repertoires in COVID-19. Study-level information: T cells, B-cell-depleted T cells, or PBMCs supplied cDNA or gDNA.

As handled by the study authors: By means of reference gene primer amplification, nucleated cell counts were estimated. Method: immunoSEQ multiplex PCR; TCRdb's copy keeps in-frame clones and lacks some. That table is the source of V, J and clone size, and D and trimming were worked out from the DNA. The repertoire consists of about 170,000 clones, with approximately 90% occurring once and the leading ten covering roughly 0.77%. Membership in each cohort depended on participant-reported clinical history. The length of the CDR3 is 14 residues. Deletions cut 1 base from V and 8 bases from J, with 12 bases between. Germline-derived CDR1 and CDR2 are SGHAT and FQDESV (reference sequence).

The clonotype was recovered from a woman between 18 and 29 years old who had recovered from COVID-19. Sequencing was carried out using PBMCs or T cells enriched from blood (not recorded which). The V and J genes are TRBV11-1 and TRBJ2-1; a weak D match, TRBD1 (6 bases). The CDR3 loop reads CASSLESWGHEQFF. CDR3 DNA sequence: TGTGCCAGCAGCTTAGAGAGTTGGGGGCATGAGCAGTTCTTC.